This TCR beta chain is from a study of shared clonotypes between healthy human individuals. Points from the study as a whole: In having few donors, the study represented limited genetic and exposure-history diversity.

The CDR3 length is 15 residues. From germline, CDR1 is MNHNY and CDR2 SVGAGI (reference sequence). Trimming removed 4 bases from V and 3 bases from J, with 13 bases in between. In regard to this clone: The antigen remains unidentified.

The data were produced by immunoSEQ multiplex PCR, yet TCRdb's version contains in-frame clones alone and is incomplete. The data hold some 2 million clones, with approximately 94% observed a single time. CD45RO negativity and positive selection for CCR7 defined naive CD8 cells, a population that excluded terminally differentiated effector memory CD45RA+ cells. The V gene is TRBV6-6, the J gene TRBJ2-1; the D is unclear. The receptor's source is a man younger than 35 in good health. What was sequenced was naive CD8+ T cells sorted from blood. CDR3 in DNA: TGTGCCAGCAGTTCTCGGTCTCCGATCTACAATGAGCAGTTCTTC. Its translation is CASSSRSPIYNEQFF.